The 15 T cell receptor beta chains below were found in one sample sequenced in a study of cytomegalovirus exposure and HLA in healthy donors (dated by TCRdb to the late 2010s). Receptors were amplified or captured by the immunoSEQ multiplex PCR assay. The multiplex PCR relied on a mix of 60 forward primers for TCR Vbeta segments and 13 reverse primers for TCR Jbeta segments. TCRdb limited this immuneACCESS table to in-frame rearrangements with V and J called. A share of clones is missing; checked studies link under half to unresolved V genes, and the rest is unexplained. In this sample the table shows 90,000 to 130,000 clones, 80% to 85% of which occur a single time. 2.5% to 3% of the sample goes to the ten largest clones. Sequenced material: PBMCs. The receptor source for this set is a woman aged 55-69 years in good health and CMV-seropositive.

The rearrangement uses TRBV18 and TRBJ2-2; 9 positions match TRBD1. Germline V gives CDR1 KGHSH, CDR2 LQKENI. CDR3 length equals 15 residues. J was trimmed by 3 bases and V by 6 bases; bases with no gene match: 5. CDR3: CASSLRQGDTGELFF. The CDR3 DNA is TGTGCCAGCTCCCTAAGACAGGGGGACACCGGGGAGCTGTTTTTT.

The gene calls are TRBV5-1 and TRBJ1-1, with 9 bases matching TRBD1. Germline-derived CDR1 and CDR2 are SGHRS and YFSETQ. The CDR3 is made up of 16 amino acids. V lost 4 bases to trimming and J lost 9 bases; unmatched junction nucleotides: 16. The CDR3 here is CASSLTMGQGYVKAFF. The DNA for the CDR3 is TGCGCCAGCAGCCTGACAATGGGACAGGGATATGTTAAAGCTTTCTTT.

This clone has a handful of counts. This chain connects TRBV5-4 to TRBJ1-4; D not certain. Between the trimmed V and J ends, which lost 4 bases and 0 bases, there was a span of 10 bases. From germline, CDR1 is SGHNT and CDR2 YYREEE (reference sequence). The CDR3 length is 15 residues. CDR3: CASSSHMTTNEKLFF. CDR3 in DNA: TGTGCCAGCAGCAGTCACATGACAACTAATGAAAAACTGTTTTTT.

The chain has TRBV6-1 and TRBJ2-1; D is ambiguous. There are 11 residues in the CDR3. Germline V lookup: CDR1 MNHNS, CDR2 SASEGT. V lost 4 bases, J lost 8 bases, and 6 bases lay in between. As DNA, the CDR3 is TGTGCCAGCAGTGGGGCCCATGAGCAGTTCTTC. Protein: CASSGAHEQFF.

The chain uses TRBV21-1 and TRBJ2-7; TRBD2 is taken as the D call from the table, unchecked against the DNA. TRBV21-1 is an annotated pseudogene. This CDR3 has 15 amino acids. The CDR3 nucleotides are TGTGCCAGCAGGCTTTTCCTCCCAATAGTCTACGAGCAGTACTTC. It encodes CASRLFLPIVYEQYF.

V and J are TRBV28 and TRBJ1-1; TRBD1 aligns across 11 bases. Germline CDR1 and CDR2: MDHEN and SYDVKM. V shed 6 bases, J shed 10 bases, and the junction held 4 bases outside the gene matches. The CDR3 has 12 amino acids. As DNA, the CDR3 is TGTGCCAGCAGAGGACAGGGGGCTTTAGCTTTCTTT. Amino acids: CASRGQGALAFF.

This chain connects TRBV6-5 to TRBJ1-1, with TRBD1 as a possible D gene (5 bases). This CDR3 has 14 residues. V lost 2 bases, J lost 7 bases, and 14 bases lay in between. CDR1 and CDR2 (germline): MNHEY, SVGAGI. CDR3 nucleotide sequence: TGTGCCAGCAGTTACCAGGTTGGGGGACTTGAAGCTTTCTTT. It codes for CASSYQVGGLEAFF.

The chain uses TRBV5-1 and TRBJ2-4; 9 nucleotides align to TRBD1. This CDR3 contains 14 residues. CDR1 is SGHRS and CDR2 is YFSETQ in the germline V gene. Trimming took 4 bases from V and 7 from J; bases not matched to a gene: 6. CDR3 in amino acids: CASSGGTGNNIQYF. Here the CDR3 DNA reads TGCGCCAGCAGCGGGGGGACAGGGAATAACATTCAGTACTTC. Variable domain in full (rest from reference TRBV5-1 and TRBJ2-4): KAGVTQTPRYLIKTRGQQVTLSCSPISGHRSVSWYQQTPGQGLQFLFEYFSETQRNKGNFPGRFSGRQFSNSRSEMNVSTLELGDSALYLCASSGGTGNNIQYFGAGTRLSVL.

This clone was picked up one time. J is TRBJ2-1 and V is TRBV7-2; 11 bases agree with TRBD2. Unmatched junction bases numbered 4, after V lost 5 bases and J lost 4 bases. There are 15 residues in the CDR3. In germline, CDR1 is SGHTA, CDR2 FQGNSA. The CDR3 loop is CASSPTSGIYNEQFF. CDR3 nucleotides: TGTGCCAGCAGCCCGACTAGCGGGATATACAATGAGCAGTTCTTC.

CDR3 nucleotides: TGCGCCAGCAGCTTGTGGGGGGATAACACTGAAGCTTTCTTT. The encoded protein is CASSLWGDNTEAFF. The chain is built from TRBV5-1 and TRBJ1-1, with D tentatively TRBD1 (5 bases). Germline V lookup: CDR1 SGHRS, CDR2 YFSETQ. This CDR3 comprises 14 residues. V lost 1 base and J lost 2, with 9 bases in between.

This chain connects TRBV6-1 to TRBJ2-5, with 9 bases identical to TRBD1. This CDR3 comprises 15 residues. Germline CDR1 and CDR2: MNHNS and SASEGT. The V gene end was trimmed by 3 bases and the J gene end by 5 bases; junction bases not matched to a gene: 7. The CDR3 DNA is TGTGCCAGCAGTGAGCCGACAGGGGGGAAGGAGACCCAGTACTTC. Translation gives CASSEPTGGKETQYF.

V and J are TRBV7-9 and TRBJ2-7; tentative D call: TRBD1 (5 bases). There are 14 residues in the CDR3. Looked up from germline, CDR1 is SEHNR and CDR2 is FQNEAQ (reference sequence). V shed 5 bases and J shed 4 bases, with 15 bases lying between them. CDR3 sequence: CASSPLGLKYEQYF. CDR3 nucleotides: TGTGCCAGCAGCCCTCTGGGGCTCAAGTACGAGCAGTACTTC.

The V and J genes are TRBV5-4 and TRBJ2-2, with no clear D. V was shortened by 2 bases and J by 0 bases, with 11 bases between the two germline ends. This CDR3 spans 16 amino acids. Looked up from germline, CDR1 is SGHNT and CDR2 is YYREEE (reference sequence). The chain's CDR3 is CASSFHGGSNTGELFF. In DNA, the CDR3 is TGTGCCAGCAGCTTCCATGGCGGCTCGAACACCGGGGAGCTGTTTTTT.

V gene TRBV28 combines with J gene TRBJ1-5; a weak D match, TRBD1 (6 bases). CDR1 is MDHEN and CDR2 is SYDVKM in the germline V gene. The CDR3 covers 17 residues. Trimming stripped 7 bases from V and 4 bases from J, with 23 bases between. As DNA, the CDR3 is TGTGCCAGCACAACTGGGGGCAGACGAAAAAAGAATCAGCCCCAGCATTTT. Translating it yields CASTTGGRRKKNQPQHF.

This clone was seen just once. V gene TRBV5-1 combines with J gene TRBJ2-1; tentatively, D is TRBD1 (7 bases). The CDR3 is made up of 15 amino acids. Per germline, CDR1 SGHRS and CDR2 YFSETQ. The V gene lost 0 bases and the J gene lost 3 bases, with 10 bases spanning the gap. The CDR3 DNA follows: TGCGCCAGCAGCTTGGACCAGGGGGGCTACAATGAGCAGTTCTTC. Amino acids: CASSLDQGGYNEQFF.